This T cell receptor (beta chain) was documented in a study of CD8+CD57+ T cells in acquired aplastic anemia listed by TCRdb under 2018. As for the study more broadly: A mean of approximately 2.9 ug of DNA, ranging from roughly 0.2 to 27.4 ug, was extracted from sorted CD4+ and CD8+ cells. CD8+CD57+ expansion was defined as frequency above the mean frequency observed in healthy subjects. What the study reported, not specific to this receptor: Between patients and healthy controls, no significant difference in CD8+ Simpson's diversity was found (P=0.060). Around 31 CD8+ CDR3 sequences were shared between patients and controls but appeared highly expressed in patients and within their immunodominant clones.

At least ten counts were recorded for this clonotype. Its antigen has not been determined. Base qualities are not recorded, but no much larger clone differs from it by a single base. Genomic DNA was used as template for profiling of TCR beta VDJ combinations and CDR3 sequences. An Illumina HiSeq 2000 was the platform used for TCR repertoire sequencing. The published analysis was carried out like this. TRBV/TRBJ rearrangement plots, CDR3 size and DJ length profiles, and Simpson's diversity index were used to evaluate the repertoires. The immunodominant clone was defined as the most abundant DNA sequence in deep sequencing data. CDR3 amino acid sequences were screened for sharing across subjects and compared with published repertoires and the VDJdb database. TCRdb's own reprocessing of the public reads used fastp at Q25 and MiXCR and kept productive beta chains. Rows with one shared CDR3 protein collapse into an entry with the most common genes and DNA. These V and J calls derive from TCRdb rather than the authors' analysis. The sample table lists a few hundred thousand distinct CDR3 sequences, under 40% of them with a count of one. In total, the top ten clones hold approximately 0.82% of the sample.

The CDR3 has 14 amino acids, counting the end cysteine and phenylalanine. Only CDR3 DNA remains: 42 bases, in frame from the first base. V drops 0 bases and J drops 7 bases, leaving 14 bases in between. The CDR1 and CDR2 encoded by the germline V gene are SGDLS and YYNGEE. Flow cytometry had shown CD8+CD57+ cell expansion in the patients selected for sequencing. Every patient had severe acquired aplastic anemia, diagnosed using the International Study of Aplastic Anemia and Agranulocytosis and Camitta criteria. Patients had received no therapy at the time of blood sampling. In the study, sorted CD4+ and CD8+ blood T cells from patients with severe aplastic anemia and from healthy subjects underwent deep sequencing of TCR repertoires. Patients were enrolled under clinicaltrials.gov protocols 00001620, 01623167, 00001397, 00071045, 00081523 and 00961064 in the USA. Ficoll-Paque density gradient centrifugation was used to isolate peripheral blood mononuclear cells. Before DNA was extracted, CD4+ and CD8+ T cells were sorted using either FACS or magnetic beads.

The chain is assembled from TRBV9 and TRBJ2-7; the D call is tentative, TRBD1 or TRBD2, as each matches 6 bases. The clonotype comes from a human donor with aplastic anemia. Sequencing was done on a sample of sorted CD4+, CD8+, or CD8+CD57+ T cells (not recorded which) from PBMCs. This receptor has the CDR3 CASSVVGGYSEQYF. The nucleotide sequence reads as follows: TGTGCCAGCAGCGTAGTGGGGGGCTATTCGGAGCAGTACTTC. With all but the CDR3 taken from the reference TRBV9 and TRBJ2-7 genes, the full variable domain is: DSGVTQTPKHLITATGQRVTLRCSPRSGDLSVYWYQQSLDQGLQFLIQYYNGEERAKGNILERFSAQQFPDLHSELNLSSLELGDSALYFCASSVVGGYSEQYFGPGTRLTVT.